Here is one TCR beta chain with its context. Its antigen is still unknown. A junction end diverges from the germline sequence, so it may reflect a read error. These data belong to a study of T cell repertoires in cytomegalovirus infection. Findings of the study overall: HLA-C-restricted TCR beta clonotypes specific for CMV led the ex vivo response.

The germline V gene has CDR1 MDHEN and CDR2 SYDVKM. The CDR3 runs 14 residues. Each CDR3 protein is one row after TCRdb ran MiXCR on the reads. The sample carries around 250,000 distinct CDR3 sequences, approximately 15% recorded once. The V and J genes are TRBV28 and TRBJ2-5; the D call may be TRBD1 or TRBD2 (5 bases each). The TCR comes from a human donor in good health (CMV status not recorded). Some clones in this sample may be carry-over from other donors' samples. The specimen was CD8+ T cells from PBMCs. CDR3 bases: TGTGCCAGCAGCGCGAGGGGCCGGCAAGTGACCCAGTACTTC. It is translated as CASSARGRQVTQYF.